One sample yielded the 19 T cell receptor beta chains listed below, sequenced in a study of PD-1 blockade in classical Hodgkin lymphoma. In every patient, relapse followed autologous stem cell transplantation, while exposure to brentuximab vedotin differed. Thawed PBMCs underwent magnetic negative selection to yield purified CD4+ T cells. Sequencing was performed with immunoSEQ multiplex PCR; in TCRdb, only in-frame clones are kept and a portion is missing. The data hold some 9,200 clones, with about 80% observed a single time. This specimen consisted of CD4+ T cells from blood, obtained at baseline. The receptor set was obtained from a human donor with classical Hodgkin lymphoma.

About this clone: This same CDR3 is encoded by further DNA sequences in the sample. The chain has TRBV7-9 and TRBJ1-1; no clear D gene. The germline V gene has CDR1 SEHNR and CDR2 FQNEAQ (reference sequence). This CDR3 spans 13 amino acids. The V and J ends lost 5 bases and 2 bases respectively, with 9 bases between them. CDR3 region: CASSPLQNTEAFF. The CDR3 DNA reads TGTGCCAGCAGCCCCCTACAAAACACTGAAGCTTTCTTT.

The rearrangement joins TRBV9 to TRBJ1-4; a weak D match, TRBD1 (5 bases). The CDR3 runs to 13 residues. Trimming cost V 10 bases and J 6 bases, with 16 bases left between them. CDR1 and CDR2 from the germline V gene are SGDLS and YYNGEE. CDR3 loop: CASARESDEKLFF. Written as DNA, the CDR3 is TGTGCCTCCGCCAGGGAGTCGGATGAAAAACTGTTTTTT.

The chain uses TRBV4-2 and TRBJ2-3, with D perhaps assigned TRBD1 or TRBD2 (5 bases each). Germline lookup yields CDR1 LGHNA and CDR2 YNFKEQ. The CDR3 is made up of 16 amino acids. Trimming removed 0 bases from V and 4 bases from J, with 14 bases in between. The CDR3 is CASSQDGAGRSDTQYF. The CDR3 nucleotides are TGTGCCAGCAGCCAAGACGGGGCAGGGCGGTCAGATACGCAGTATTTT.

V is TRBV10-2 and J is TRBJ1-2, with 7 bases lining up with TRBD1. Per germline, CDR1 WSHSY and CDR2 SAAADI. The CDR3 runs to 14 residues. The V segment lost 10 bases and the J segment 6 bases; nucleotides outside the gene matches: 14. In nucleotides, the CDR3 is TGCGCCACCACTCCGACGGACAGGCACGATGGCTACACCTTC. It specifies CATTPTDRHDGYTF.

CDR3 region: CASSRSGRGAGELFF. As DNA, the CDR3 is TGTGCCAGCAGCCGTAGCGGGAGAGGGGCCGGGGAGCTGTTTTTT. The rearrangement uses TRBV7-7 and TRBJ2-2; 9 bases fit TRBD2. The germline gives CDR1 SSHAT, CDR2 FNYEAQ (reference sequence). This CDR3 is built from 15 residues. V was clipped by 5 bases and J by 6 bases; unmatched bases: 7.

This clone is labeled medium-sized. The V gene is TRBV4-2, the J gene TRBJ1-2; D remains unclear. This CDR3 is built from 16 residues. The V end was cut by 0 bases, the J end by 7 bases, with 18 bases between. The germline CDR1 and CDR2 sequences are LGHNA and YNFKEQ. CDR3 residues: CASSQDSSVGNGGYTF. The DNA for the CDR3 is TGTGCCAGCAGCCAAGACTCCTCCGTAGGGAATGGTGGCTACACCTTC.

V usage is TRBV5-4 and J usage is TRBJ2-2; TRBD1 agrees at 8 bases. With 3 bases clipped from V and 0 bases from J, the junction kept 1 base outside the gene matches. The germline CDR1 and CDR2 sequences are SGHNT and YYREEE (reference sequence). This CDR3 is 15 amino acids long. This chain's CDR3 is CASSWGQANTGELFF. In nucleotides, the CDR3 is TGTGCCAGCAGCTGGGGACAGGCGAACACCGGGGAGCTGTTTTTT. Full variable domain (rest looked up from reference TRBV5-4 and TRBJ2-2): ETGVTQSPTHLIKTRGQQVTLRCSSQSGHNTVSWYQQALGQGPQFIFQYYREEENGRGNFPPRFSGLQFPNYSSELNVNALELDDSALYLCASSWGQANTGELFFGEGSRLTVL.

V usage is TRBV4-1 and J usage is TRBJ2-1; no firm D call. CDR1 is MGHRA and CDR2 is YSYEKL in the germline V gene. Trimming shortened V by 2 bases and J by 16 bases, and 21 bases separated the two germline ends. This CDR3 is built from 14 residues. The CDR3 reads CASSQSSQASLSFF. The DNA for the CDR3 is TGCGCCAGCAGCCAATCGAGTCAAGCCTCATTATCCTTCTTC.

This clone was seen a few times. The CDR3 DNA follows: TGTGCCAGCAGTACGGACTTCTACAATGAGCAGTTCTTC. This sequence encodes CASSTDFYNEQFF. The V and J genes are TRBV6-1 and TRBJ2-1; TRBD2 is a possible D gene (5 bases). The CDR3 totals 13 residues. The V and J ends lost 5 bases and 3 bases respectively, with 8 bases between them. Germline CDR1 and CDR2: MNHNS and SASEGT.

The V gene is TRBV19, the J gene TRBJ2-1; unclear D gene. The germline V and J ends were trimmed by 5 bases and 4 bases, with 3 bases remaining between them. The CDR3 sequence is 11 residues long. The germline gives CDR1 LNHDA, CDR2 SQIVND (reference sequence). CDR3 coding DNA: TGTGCCAGTAGTGCGTACAATGAGCAGTTCTTC. This gives the protein CASSAYNEQFF.

This clone was seen a single time. J is TRBJ2-7 and V is TRBV15; possible D gene TRBD1, 6 bases. Germline CDR1 and CDR2: LNHNV and YYDKDF (reference sequence). Trimming left V 0 bases short and J 7 bases short, with 10 bases between. The CDR3 runs to 13 residues. Here the CDR3 reads CATSRDRGREQYF. DNA of the CDR3: TGTGCCACCAGCAGAGACAGGGGTCGGGAGCAGTACTTC. The full variable domain, completed using reference TRBV15 and TRBJ2-7, is DAMVIQNPRYQVTQFGKPVTLSCSQTLNHNVMYWYQQKSSQAPKLLFHYYDKDFNNEADTPDNFQSRRPNTSFCFLDIRSPGLGDTAMYLCATSRDRGREQYFGPGTRLTVT.

V and J are TRBV7-9 and TRBJ2-1, with 11 bases lining up with TRBD1. The CDR3 has 15 amino acids. The V segment lost 5 bases and the J segment 3 bases; nucleotides outside the gene matches: 3. Germline V gives CDR1 SEHNR, CDR2 FQNEAQ (reference sequence). CDR3 coding DNA: TGTGCCAGCAGCGTCGGGACAGGGGGCTACAATGAGCAGTTCTTC. Translating it yields CASSVGTGGYNEQFF.

The chain joins TRBV2 to TRBJ1-4; D is unresolved. V dropped 1 base and J dropped 7 bases, with 7 bases sitting between them. Germline-derived CDR1 and CDR2 are SNHLY and FYNNEI. This CDR3 has 13 residues. For the CDR3, the DNA is TGTGCCAGCAGTGAAGGTTCTCCTGAAAAACTGTTTTTT. Protein: CASSEGSPEKLFF. The variable domain in full, with the rest retrieved from reference TRBV2 and TRBJ1-4, is EPEVTQTPSHQVTQMGQEVILRCVPISNHLYFYWYRQILGQKVEFLVSFYNNEISEKSEIFDDQFSVERPDGSNFTLKIRSTKLEDSAMYFCASSEGSPEKLFFGSGTQLSVL.

The chain has TRBV6-4 and TRBJ2-1; D possibly corresponds to TRBD2 (6 bases). V gave up 5 bases and J gave up 5 bases, with 10 bases separating them. From germline, CDR1 is MRHNA and CDR2 SNTAGT. The CDR3 covers 13 residues. Written as DNA, the CDR3 is TGTGCCAGCAGTTATGGACTAAACAATGAGCAGTTCTTC. Translating gives CASSYGLNNEQFF.

V is TRBV5-1 and J is TRBJ2-5, with 11 bases aligning to TRBD2. V was pared by 0 bases and J by 5 bases, with 6 bases of the junction left unmatched. The CDR3 runs to 16 residues. Germline lookup yields CDR1 SGHRS and CDR2 YFSETQ. The CDR3 nucleotides read TGCGCCAGCAGCTTGGTTCTAGCGGGAGGAATGGAGACCCAGTACTTC. Its translation: CASSLVLAGGMETQYF.

This clone showed up just once. The V and J genes are TRBV7-6 and TRBJ2-1, with D possibly TRBD2 on 6 matching bases. The CDR3 covers 15 residues. Per germline, CDR1 SGHVS and CDR2 FNYEAQ. Trimming shortened V by 3 bases and J by 8 bases, and 17 bases separated the two germline ends. CDR3: CASSLVAEWGDEQFF. The CDR3, as DNA: TGTGCCAGCAGCTTGGTAGCGGAATGGGGCGATGAGCAGTTCTTC.

The chain combines TRBV5-6 with TRBJ1-1, with D tentatively TRBD1 (5 bases). Looked up from germline, CDR1 is SGHDT and CDR2 is YYEEEE. The CDR3 extends over 15 amino acids. V was clipped by 3 bases and J by 0 bases, with 12 bases between them. CDR3 sequence reads: CASSYSTAMNTEAFF. The CDR3 DNA reads TGTGCCAGCAGCTATTCGACAGCCATGAACACTGAAGCTTTCTTT.

This clone was seen only a few times. V usage is TRBV18 and J usage is TRBJ2-1; TRBD1 agrees at 7 bases. CDR3 size: 12 residues. J was trimmed by 10 bases and V by 3 bases; bases with no gene match: 3. CDR1 and CDR2 (germline): KGHSH, LQKENI. The CDR3, as DNA: TGTGCCAGCTCACCCGACAGGGACGAGCAGTTCTTC. It codes for CASSPDRDEQFF.

V and J are TRBV9 and TRBJ2-7; 9 nucleotides match TRBD2. The CDR3 has 16 amino acids. Trimming took 2 bases from V and 6 from J; bases not matched to a gene: 12. The germline V gene encodes CDR1 SGDLS and CDR2 YYNGEE. As DNA, the CDR3 is TGTGCCAGCAGCGTCCAATGGATAGCGGGAGTCGGCGAGCAGTACTTC. It translates to CASSVQWIAGVGEQYF.